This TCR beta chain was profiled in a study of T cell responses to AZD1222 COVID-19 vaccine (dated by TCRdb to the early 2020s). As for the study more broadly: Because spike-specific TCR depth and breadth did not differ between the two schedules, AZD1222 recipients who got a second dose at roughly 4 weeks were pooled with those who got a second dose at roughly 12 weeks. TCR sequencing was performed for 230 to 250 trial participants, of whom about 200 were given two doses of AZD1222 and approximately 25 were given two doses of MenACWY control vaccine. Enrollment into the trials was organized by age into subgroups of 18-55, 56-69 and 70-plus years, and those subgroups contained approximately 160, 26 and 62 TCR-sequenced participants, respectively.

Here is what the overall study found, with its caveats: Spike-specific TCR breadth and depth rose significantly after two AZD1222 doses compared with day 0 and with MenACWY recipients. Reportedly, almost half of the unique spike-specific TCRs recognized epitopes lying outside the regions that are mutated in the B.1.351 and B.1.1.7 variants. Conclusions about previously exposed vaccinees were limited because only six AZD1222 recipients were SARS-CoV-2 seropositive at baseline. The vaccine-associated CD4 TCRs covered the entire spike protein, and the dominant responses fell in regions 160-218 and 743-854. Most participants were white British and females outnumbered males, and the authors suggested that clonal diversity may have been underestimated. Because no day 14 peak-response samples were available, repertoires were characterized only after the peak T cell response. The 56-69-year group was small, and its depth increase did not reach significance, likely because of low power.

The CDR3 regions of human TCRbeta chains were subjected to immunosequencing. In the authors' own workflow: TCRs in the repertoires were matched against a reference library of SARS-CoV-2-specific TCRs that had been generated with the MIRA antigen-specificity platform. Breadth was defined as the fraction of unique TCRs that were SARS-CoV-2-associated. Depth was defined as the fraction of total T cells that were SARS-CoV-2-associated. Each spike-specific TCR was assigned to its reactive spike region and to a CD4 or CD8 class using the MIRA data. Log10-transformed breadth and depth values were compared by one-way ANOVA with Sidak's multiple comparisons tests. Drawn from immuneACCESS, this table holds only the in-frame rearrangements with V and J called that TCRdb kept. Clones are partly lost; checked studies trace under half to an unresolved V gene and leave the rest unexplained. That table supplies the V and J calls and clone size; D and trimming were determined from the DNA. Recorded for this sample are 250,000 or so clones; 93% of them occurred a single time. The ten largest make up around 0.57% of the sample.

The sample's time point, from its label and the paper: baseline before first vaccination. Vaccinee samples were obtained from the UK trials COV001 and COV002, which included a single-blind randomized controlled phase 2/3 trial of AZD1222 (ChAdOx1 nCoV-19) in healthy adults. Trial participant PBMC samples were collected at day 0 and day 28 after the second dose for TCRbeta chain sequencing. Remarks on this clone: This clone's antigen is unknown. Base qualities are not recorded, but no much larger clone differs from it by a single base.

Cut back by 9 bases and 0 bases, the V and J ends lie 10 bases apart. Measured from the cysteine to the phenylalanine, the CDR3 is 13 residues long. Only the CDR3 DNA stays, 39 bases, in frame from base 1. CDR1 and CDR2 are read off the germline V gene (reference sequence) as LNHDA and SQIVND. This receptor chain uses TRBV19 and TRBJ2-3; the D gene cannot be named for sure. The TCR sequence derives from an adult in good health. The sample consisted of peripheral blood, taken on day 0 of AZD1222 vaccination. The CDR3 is CASGPTSTDTQYF. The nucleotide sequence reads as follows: TGTGCCAGCGGGCCGACTAGCACAGATACGCAGTATTTT.